This paragraph reports one T cell receptor (beta chain). It has no known antigen specificity. Base qualities are missing; no much larger clone stands one base away. These data come from a study of cytotoxic CD8 clonotypes in ibrutinib-treated CLL (dated by TCRdb to about 2021). At the level of the whole study: The cohort was composed of 11 relapsed/refractory and about 15 treatment-naive patients; IGHV unmutated status was identified in roughly 17 patients. Every sample from remission and from progressive disease was obtained while the patients were still on ibrutinib. Responses were partial in 24 patients and complete in 2; after median about 70 months follow-up, some 15 stayed in remission and approximately 12 progressed. Cryopreserved peripheral blood mononuclear cells were collected at three points: before therapy, at response, and at either sustained remission or disease progression. The response samples were drawn at a median of 12 months into treatment, with a range of about 6 to 36 months. On average, each sample had roughly 260,000 productive templates and 100,000 or so productive rearrangements. Longitudinal samples were obtainable from 26 of the 86 participants in the trial.

The sample's time point label, decoded: progressive disease on ibrutinib. For TCR beta library preparation, about 2 micrograms of genomic DNA were isolated from cryopreserved PBMCs. Longitudinal blood samples from CLL patients on ibrutinib monotherapy were analyzed using high-throughput TCR beta sequencing. The patients took part in an open-label, single-center phase 2 trial of ibrutinib monotherapy. Trimming removed 0 bases from V and 4 bases from J, leaving 13 bases between the germline ends. Looking up the germline V gene yields CDR1 SGDLS and CDR2 YYNGEE. The CDR3 measures 15 amino acids from cysteine to phenylalanine. The CDR3 DNA has 45 bases and is translated from base 1. On a MiSeq, deep resolution sequencing aimed for a depth between 1 in 1 million and 1 in 200,000 T cells, with each clonotype covered approximately 10x on average. TCR beta libraries were generated with the immunoSEQ hsTCRB Kit. Processing in the source paper ran as follows. Data were analyzed with ImmunoSEQ Data Assistant and ImmunoSEQ Analyzer, with V, D and J genes assigned per IMGT definitions. Clonality was computed as one minus normalized Shannon entropy of productive rearrangement frequencies, ranging from 0 to 1. Public clonotype analysis was restricted to overrepresented clonotypes comprising at least 0.05% of each patient's repertoire. About a dozen age-matched healthy donor repertoires from immuneACCESS served as clonality controls. TCRdb's version of the immuneACCESS table is confined to in-frame rearrangements and falls short of the full clone set. An unresolved V gene accounts for under half of the shortfall where checked; the remainder is of unknown origin. D and trimming come from the DNA, and the V and J calls and clone size come from that table. The sample table records roughly 300,000 clones; 65% to 85% of these occur just once. The ten largest make up around 5.1% of the sample.

The paper's findings and limits, for the study overall: Public clonotypes were rare and either shrank or stayed stable during treatment, and the rise in clonality at ibrutinib response reflected expansion of private clonotypes. Baseline clonality was found to be higher than that of age-matched healthy donors and was strongly correlated with circulating CD8+ T-cell counts. Sampling times were not matched between patients in sustained remission and patients whose disease was progressing, and lymph node repertoires were not examined. Clonality rose at ibrutinib response, remained stable during sustained remission, and dropped back toward baseline at progression.

The sequence was collected from a human donor with chronic lymphocytic leukemia. The sample in question was PBMCs, obtained at disease progression, from a patient treated with ibrutinib. The sequence joins TRBV9 to TRBJ1-1; TRBD1 is possibly the D segment (6 matching bases). Read as DNA, the sequence is TGTGCCAGCAGCGTAGGGTCAGGGGTGTTCACTGAAGCTTTCTTT. The resulting protein is CASSVGSGVFTEAFF.